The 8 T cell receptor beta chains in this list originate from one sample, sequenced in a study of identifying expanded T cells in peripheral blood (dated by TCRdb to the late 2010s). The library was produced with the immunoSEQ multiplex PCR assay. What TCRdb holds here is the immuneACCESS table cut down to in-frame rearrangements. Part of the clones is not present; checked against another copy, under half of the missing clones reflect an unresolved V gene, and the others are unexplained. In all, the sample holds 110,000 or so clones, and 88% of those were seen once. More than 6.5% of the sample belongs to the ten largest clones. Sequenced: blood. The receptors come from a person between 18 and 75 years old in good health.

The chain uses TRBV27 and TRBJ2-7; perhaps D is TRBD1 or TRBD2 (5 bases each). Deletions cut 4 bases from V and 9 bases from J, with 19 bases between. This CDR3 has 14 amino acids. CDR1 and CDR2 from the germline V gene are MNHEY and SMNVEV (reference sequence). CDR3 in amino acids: CASSSTRDPYRQYF. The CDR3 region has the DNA TGTGCCAGCAGTTCGACTCGGGACCCATATCGGCAGTACTTC.

The CDR3 region is CASSFDTVSGEQYF. The DNA of the CDR3 is TGCGCCAGCAGCTTCGACACCGTCTCCGGCGAGCAGTACTTC. V is TRBV5-1 and J is TRBJ2-7, with D unclear. V lost 2 bases to trimming and J lost 6 bases, with 15 bases between them. The CDR3 runs to 14 residues. Germline loops: CDR1 SGHRS, CDR2 YFSETQ.

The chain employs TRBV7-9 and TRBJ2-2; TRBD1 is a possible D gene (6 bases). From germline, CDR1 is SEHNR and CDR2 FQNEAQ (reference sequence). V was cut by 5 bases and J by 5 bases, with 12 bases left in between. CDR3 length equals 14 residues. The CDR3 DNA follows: TGTGCCAGCAGCACTGACAGGAAGACCGGGGAGCTGTTTTTT. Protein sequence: CASSTDRKTGELFF.

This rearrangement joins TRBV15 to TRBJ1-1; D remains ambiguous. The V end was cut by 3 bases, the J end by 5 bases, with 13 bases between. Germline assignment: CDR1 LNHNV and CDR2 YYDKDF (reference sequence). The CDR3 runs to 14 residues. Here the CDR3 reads CATSRSLLGTEAFF. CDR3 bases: TGTGCCACCAGCAGGTCTCTCCTTGGTACTGAAGCTTTCTTT.

In DNA, the CDR3 is TGTGCCAGCAGTACTAGCGGGGTTTACAATGAGCAGTTCTTC. This codes for CASSTSGVYNEQFF. This chain links TRBV28 with TRBJ2-1, with 10 bases that match TRBD2. J lost 4 bases, V lost 5 bases, and 2 bases had no gene match. The germline gives CDR1 MDHEN, CDR2 SYDVKM. This CDR3 region has 14 residues.

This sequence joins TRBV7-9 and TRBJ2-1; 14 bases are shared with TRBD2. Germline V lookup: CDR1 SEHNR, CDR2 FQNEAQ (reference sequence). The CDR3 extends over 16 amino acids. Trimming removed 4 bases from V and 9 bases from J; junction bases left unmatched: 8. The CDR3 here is CASSSAGLAGVGEQFF. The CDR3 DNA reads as TGTGCCAGCAGCTCTGCGGGACTAGCGGGGGTTGGTGAGCAGTTCTTC.

CDR3 DNA: TGTGCCAGCAGCAAAAAATCGGCCCGCCGAGGGCCCCAGCATTTT. Translating gives CASSKKSARRGPQHF. The rearrangement links TRBV21-1 to TRBJ1-5. TRBV21-1 is a listed pseudogene. The length of the CDR3 is 15 residues.

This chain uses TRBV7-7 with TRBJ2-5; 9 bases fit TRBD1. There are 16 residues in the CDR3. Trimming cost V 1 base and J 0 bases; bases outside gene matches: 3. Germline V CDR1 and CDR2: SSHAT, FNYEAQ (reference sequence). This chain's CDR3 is CASSLGTGENQETQYF. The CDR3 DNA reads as TGTGCCAGCAGCTTAGGGACAGGGGAAAACCAAGAGACCCAGTACTTC.